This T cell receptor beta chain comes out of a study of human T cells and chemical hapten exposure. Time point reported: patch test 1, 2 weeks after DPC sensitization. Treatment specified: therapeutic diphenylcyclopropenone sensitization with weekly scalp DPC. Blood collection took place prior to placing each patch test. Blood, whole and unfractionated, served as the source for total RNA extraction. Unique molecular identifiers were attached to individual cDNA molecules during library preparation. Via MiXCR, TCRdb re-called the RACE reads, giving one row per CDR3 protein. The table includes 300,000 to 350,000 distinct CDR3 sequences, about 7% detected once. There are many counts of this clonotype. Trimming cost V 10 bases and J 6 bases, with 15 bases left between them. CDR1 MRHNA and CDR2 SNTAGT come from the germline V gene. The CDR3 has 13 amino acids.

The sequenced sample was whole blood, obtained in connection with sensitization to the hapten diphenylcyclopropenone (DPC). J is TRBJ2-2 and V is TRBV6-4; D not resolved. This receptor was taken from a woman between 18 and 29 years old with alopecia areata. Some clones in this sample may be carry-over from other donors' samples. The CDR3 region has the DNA TGTGCCACCATCCTTACGGAATCCGGGGAGCTGTTTTTT. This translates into CATILTESGELFF.